This T cell receptor (beta chain) was sequenced for a study of shared clonotypes between healthy human individuals. Study-wide context: The donor pool was made up of two women and a few men aged 18 to 49.

In the source study's methods: Because ImmunoSEQ provided only junction sequences with no quality scores, the filtering differed. Profiled with immunoSEQ multiplex PCR; TCRdb holds only in-frame clones, not every one. From that table come the V and J calls and clone size; the DNA was used to work out D and trimming. This repertoire shows more than 2 million clones, about 95% found once; its top ten account for around 1.1%. Points from the study as a whole: Among non-shared clonotypes, generation probabilities were lower than among those shared by all four donors. Rarefaction revealed incomplete sorted-subset sequencing despite large depth.

The naive CD8 population came from CD45RO-negative cells selected for CCR7, without terminally differentiated effector memory CD45RA+ cells. A single count supports this clone. Its target is unknown. This TCR came from a man younger than 35 in good health. Source material: naive CD8+ T cells sorted from blood.

CDR3 region: CASSLDTLAPQETQYF. The CDR3 DNA sequence: TGTGCCAGCAGCTTAGATACGCTAGCGCCGCAAGAGACCCAGTACTTC. The chain carries TRBV7-9 and TRBJ2-5; D possibly corresponds to TRBD2 (6 bases). Germline CDR1 SEHNR, CDR2 FQNEAQ (reference sequence). The CDR3 spans 16 residues. V lost 1 base, J lost 2 bases, and 14 bases lay in between.